The 17 T cell receptor beta chains reported below all come from one sample, sequenced in a study of T cell changes during pregnancy in multiple sclerosis. Libraries were prepared by immunoSEQ multiplex PCR; TCRdb keeps only in-frame clonotypes and omits some of them. The sample contains about 73,000 clones, over 80% of which appear only once. The sequencing used peripheral blood, collected in the third trimester of pregnancy. The origin of the receptors is a female donor in good health, enrolled as a control in a pregnancy study.

For the CDR3, the DNA is TGTGCCAGCAGCCAGGGTCCCACTAAGCAGTACTTC. This translates into CASSQGPTKQYF. The chain employs TRBV4-2 and TRBJ2-7; no reliable D call. The germline V gene has CDR1 LGHNA and CDR2 YNFKEQ. The V and J ends lost 3 bases and 8 bases respectively, with 11 bases between them. There are 12 residues in the CDR3.

The rearrangement uses TRBV6-6 and TRBJ1-1; D is possibly TRBD1 (6 bases). The CDR3 loop spans 11 amino acids. Germline values: CDR1 MNHNY, CDR2 SVGAGI (reference sequence). With 10 bases removed from V and 5 bases from J, the gap between germline ends came to 11 bases. Written as DNA, the CDR3 is TGTGCCACTCAGGGGCGGACTGAAGCTTTCTTT. This encodes CATQGRTEAFF.

The chain recombines TRBV27 with TRBJ2-7; 9 nucleotides match TRBD1. Losses at the gene ends were 5 bases for V and 3 bases for J; bases not matched to a gene: 5. The CDR3 covers 14 residues. Germline-derived CDR1 and CDR2 are MNHEY and SMNVEV (reference sequence). This CDR3 is CASSLQGADYEQYF. CDR3 nucleotides: TGTGCCAGCAGTCTACAGGGGGCCGACTACGAGCAGTACTTC.

This chain uses TRBV28 with TRBJ2-2; D unclear. Germline V CDR1 and CDR2: MDHEN, SYDVKM. This CDR3 spans 14 amino acids. V was trimmed by 5 bases and J by 5 bases, leaving 12 bases between them. The CDR3 region has the DNA TGTGCCAGCAGTCCGAGGTACCGTACCGGGGAGCTGTTTTTT. This encodes CASSPRYRTGELFF.

The rearrangement links TRBV5-5 to TRBJ1-2, with D hard to call. Germline lookup yields CDR1 SGHKS and CDR2 YYEKEE (reference sequence). CDR3 length equals 15 residues. V was shortened by 4 bases and J by 7 bases, with 20 bases between the two germline ends. CDR3 DNA: TGTGCCAGCAGCCGGGGAGGACCTATGTTGGGTGGCTACACCTTC. Translating it yields CASSRGGPMLGGYTF.

The rearrangement links TRBV4-1 to TRBJ2-7, with D perhaps matching TRBD1 (7 bases). V gave up 2 bases and J gave up 6 bases, with 17 bases separating them. The germline gives CDR1 MGHRA, CDR2 YSYEKL. The CDR3 contains 15 residues. The CDR3 loop reads CASSQPTGRTREQYF. CDR3 nucleotides: TGCGCCAGCAGCCAACCGACAGGGAGGACACGCGAGCAGTACTTC.

V gene TRBV19 combines with J gene TRBJ1-5; a weak D match, TRBD1 (5 bases). Trimming shortened V by 0 bases and J by 7 bases, and 10 bases separated the two germline ends. The CDR3 covers 14 residues. Germline V gene sequence: CDR1 LNHDA, CDR2 SQIVND (reference sequence). As DNA, the CDR3 is TGTGCCAGTAGTATAGAGCGGGGGGGACAGCCCCAGCATTTT. Protein product: CASSIERGGQPQHF.

V is TRBV28 and J is TRBJ1-2; the match to TRBD1 covers 8 bases. Looked up from germline, CDR1 is MDHEN and CDR2 is SYDVKM. Trimming cost V 3 bases and J 6 bases; bases outside gene matches: 3. The CDR3 sequence is 13 residues long. The CDR3 here is CASSLRTGNGYTF. In nucleotides, the CDR3 is TGTGCCAGCAGTTTGCGGACAGGGAATGGCTACACCTTC.

The V call is TRBV29-1, the J call TRBJ2-3; 7 bases fit TRBD1. The CDR3 covers 13 residues. The V segment lost 7 bases and the J segment 3 bases; nucleotides outside the gene matches: 7. Germline loops: CDR1 SQVTM, CDR2 ANQGSEA. The chain's CDR3 is CSGRDRSTDTQYF. CDR3 bases: TGCAGCGGCCGGGACAGAAGTACAGATACGCAGTATTTT.

This chain joins TRBV15 and TRBJ2-7, with D possibly being TRBD2 (6 bases). V was cut by 0 bases and J by 5 bases, with 14 bases left in between. Per germline, CDR1 LNHNV and CDR2 YYDKDF (reference sequence). This CDR3 spans 15 amino acids. CDR3 DNA: TGTGCCACCAGCAGAGAATACGGGAGCGTCCACGAGCAGTACTTC. Protein: CATSREYGSVHEQYF. Full variable domain (remainder filled in from reference TRBV15 and TRBJ2-7): DAMVIQNPRYQVTQFGKPVTLSCSQTLNHNVMYWYQQKSSQAPKLLFHYYDKDFNNEADTPDNFQSRRPNTSFCFLDIRSPGLGDTAMYLCATSREYGSVHEQYFGPGTRLTVT.

The gene calls are TRBV4-3 and TRBJ1-1; possible D gene TRBD1, 5 bases. The V end was cut by 0 bases, the J end by 3 bases, with 11 bases between. The CDR3 has 15 amino acids. CDR1 and CDR2 from the germline V gene are LGHNA and YSLEER. The CDR3, as DNA: TGCGCCAGCAGCCAAGATCCGGCAGGGTACACTGAAGCTTTCTTT. Translating it yields CASSQDPAGYTEAFF.

The CDR3 DNA follows: TGTGCCAGCAGCCTCCTAGCGGGAAGCAGTGAGCAGTTCTTC. Protein sequence: CASSLLAGSSEQFF. V usage is TRBV7-3 and J usage is TRBJ2-1; 9 positions match TRBD2. The CDR3 contains 14 residues. V was clipped by 5 bases and J by 9 bases; unmatched bases: 8. The germline V gene encodes CDR1 SGHTA and CDR2 FQGTGA. Looking up the rest from reference TRBV7-3 and TRBJ2-1 gives the full variable domain: GAGVSQTPSNKVTEKGKYVELRCDPISGHTALYWYRQSLGQGPEFLIYFQGTGAADDSGLPNDRFFAVRPEGSVSTLKIQRTERGDSAVYLCASSLLAGSSEQFFGPGTRLTVL.

This chain uses TRBV5-1 with TRBJ2-1, with TRBD2 as a possible D gene (5 bases). CDR3 length: 12 residues. V lost 7 bases, J lost 5 bases, and 10 bases lay in between. CDR1 is SGHRS and CDR2 is YFSETQ in the germline V gene. The CDR3 spells CASVSGNNEQFF. The CDR3 DNA is TGCGCCAGCGTTTCGGGAAACAATGAGCAGTTCTTC.

The chain has TRBV5-5 and TRBJ2-3, with D possibly TRBD1 on 6 matching bases. V lost 1 base and J 5 bases, leaving 11 bases between the germline ends. CDR1 and CDR2 (germline): SGHKS, YYEKEE (reference sequence). The CDR3 sequence is 14 residues long. CDR3 sequence: CASSLPGVGDTQYF. CDR3 DNA: TGTGCCAGCAGCTTGCCAGGGGTCGGAGATACGCAGTATTTT.

This chain links TRBV6-1 with TRBJ1-6; weak D call: TRBD1 (5 bases). The germline V and J ends were trimmed by 2 bases and 8 bases, with 16 bases remaining between them. Germline V CDR1 and CDR2: MNHNS, SASEGT. The CDR3 extends over 16 amino acids. The CDR3 DNA follows: TGTGCCAGCAGTGAAATCAGGGCGCGGTTAGATTCACCCCTCCACTTT. As protein: CASSEIRARLDSPLHF.

The J gene is TRBJ2-3, the V gene TRBV5-1; 8 bases match TRBD1. This CDR3 has 15 residues. J lost 3 bases, V lost 0 bases, and 3 bases had no gene match. Germline V gives CDR1 SGHRS, CDR2 YFSETQ. CDR3 amino acids: CASSLETGGTDTQYF. The CDR3 DNA reads as TGCGCCAGCAGCTTGGAAACAGGGGGAACAGATACGCAGTATTTT.

V is TRBV28 and J is TRBJ1-1, with D hard to call. The CDR3 consists of 15 residues. Germline CDR1 reads MDHEN; CDR2 reads SYDVKM. Trimming stripped 6 bases from V and 8 bases from J, with 22 bases between. CDR3 in amino acids: CASRASGSPPREAFF. The CDR3 DNA sequence: TGTGCCAGCAGGGCTTCGGGGAGCCCTCCGCGGGAAGCTTTCTTT.